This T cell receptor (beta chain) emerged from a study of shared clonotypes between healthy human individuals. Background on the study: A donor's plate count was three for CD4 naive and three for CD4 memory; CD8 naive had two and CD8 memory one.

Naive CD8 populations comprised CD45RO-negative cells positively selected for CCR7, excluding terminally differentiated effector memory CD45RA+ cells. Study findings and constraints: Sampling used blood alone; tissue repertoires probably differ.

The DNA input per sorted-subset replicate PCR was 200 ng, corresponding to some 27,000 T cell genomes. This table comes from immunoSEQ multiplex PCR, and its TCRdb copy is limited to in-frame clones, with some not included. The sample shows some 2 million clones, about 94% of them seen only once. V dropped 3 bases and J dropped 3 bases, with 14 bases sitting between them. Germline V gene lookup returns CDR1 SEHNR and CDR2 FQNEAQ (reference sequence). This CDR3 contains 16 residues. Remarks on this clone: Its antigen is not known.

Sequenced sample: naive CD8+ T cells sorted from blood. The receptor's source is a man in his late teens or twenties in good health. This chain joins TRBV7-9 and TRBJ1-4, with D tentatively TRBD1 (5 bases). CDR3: CASSLLTSRANEKLFF. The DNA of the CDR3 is TGTGCCAGCAGCTTGCTGACCTCCAGGGCTAATGAAAAACTGTTTTTT.